This TCR beta chain was identified in a study of blood T cells in healthy people across ages. Across the whole study: Template switching recovered approximately one barcoded beta molecule for every two T cells. General study results and limits: Significant beta diversity loss was already apparent by age roughly 43, declining roughly linearly. Higher diversity and more naive CD4+ cells were features of long-lived donors, compared to aged donors. The donors' CMV status was not determined, possibly confounding changes in expanded clonotypes.

The second PCR ran about 6 to 12 cycles with a sample-barcoded 5' primer and J-beta primers. TCRdb ran MiXCR on the 5' RACE reads and lists one entry per CDR3 protein. The table has about a million distinct CDR3 sequences, roughly 47% seen once. This clonotype came up a few times. What it binds is not known. Germline assignment: CDR1 MNHEY and CDR2 SMNVEV (reference sequence). CDR3 length: 15 amino acids. V lost 5 bases, J lost 1 base, and 5 bases stayed unmatched. This TCR was recovered from a woman between 55 and 75 years old in good health. The J gene is TRBJ2-7, the V gene TRBV27; 10 nucleotides line up with TRBD2. The sample comprised blood. The CDR3 region is CASSRSGRNSYEQYF. The CDR3 nucleotides are TGTGCCAGCAGTCGTAGCGGGAGGAATTCCTACGAGCAGTACTTC.